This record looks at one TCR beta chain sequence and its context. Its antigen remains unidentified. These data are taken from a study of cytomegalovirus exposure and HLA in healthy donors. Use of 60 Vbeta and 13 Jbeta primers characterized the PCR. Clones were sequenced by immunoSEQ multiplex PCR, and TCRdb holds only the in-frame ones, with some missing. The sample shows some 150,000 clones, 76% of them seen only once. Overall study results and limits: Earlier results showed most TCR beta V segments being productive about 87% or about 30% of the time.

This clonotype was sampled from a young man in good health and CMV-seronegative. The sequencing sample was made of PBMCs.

The CDR3 region has the DNA TGTGCCAGCAGCGTTGGACAGCCTAACACTGAAGCTTTCTTT. Residues: CASSVGQPNTEAFF. V and J are TRBV9 and TRBJ1-1; D is possibly TRBD1 (6 bases). Germline V lookup: CDR1 SGDLS, CDR2 YYNGEE. V was cut by 2 bases and J by 2 bases, with 10 bases left in between. CDR3 length: 14 amino acids.